This TCR beta chain was recorded in a study of shared clonotypes between healthy human individuals. Regarding the study as a whole: The represented genetic and exposure-history diversity was limited by the small number of donors. A generally larger estimated richness was seen in naive subsets than in memory subsets.

For sorted subsets, about 0.2 ug DNA per replicate equaled about 30,000 T cell genomes. Assay: immunoSEQ multiplex PCR; the TCRdb copy retains only in-frame clones and omits some. Of fewer than 3 million clones listed, under 95% are singletons. For this clone: Its antigen is not known.

This CDR3 has 13 residues. CDR1 is SGHKS, CDR2 YYEKEE, per germline (reference sequence). The germline V and J ends were trimmed by 4 bases and 1 base, with 8 bases remaining between them. Material for sequencing was naive CD4+ T cells from PBMCs. This sample's subset: CD45RA+ positively selected. The chain recombines TRBV5-5 with TRBJ1-1, with D unresolved. This clonotype was obtained from a young man in good health. Some clones in this sample may be carry-over from other donors' samples. CDR3 amino acids: CASSANGNTEAFF. The CDR3 nucleotides are TGTGCCAGCAGCGCAAATGGGAACACTGAAGCTTTCTTT. The variable domain in full, with the rest retrieved from reference TRBV5-5 and TRBJ1-1, is DAGVTQSPTHLIKTRGQQVTLRCSPISGHKSVSWYQQVLGQGPQFIFQYYEKEERGRGNFPDRFSARQFPNYSSELNVNALLLGDSALYLCASSANGNTEAFFGQGTRLTVV.